The 7 T cell receptor beta chains given below trace back to one sample, sequenced in a study of T cell responses to AZD1222 COVID-19 vaccine. TCRdb's copy holds only in-frame clones and misses some; the assay was immunoSEQ multiplex PCR. The sample contains 150,000 or so clones, roughly 90% of which appear only once. This sample comprised peripheral blood, obtained on day 0 of AZD1222 vaccination. Source of these receptors: an adult in good health.

The chain couples TRBV5-5 to TRBJ2-2; D remains unclear. V was pared by 0 bases and J by 4 bases, with 7 bases between. From germline, CDR1 is SGHKS and CDR2 YYEKEE (reference sequence). CDR3 length equals 14 residues. The CDR3 DNA follows: TGTGCCAGCAGCTTGGGATCCTTCACCGGGGAGCTGTTTTTT. Translation gives CASSLGSFTGELFF.

V is TRBV5-1 and J is TRBJ1-2, with a weak D call TRBD1 (5 bases). V lost 4 bases to trimming and J lost 6 bases, with 7 bases between them. Per the germline V gene, CDR1 is SGHRS and CDR2 is YFSETQ. This CDR3 region has 11 residues. DNA for the CDR3: TGCGCCAGCAGCCAAGGGGATGGCTACACCTTC. This gives the protein CASSQGDGYTF.

The chain employs TRBV19 and TRBJ2-7; 7 nucleotides align to TRBD1. This CDR3 spans 13 amino acids. Trimming at V came to 8 bases and at J to 2 bases, leaving 6 bases not matched to a gene. Germline V gene lookup returns CDR1 LNHDA and CDR2 SQIVND (reference sequence). CDR3 nucleotides: TGTGCCAGTGCCGGGACAGAGACCTACGAGCAGTACTTC. Encoded protein: CASAGTETYEQYF.

The V gene is TRBV28, the J gene TRBJ1-6; D remains unclear. Per the germline V gene, CDR1 is MDHEN and CDR2 is SYDVKM. Deletions cut 7 bases from V and 8 bases from J, with 18 bases between. CDR3 size: 15 residues. The CDR3: CASTTNLPPDSPLHF. Here the CDR3 DNA reads TGTGCCAGCACCACCAATCTACCCCCCGATTCACCCCTCCACTTT.

The rearrangement links TRBV7-2 to TRBJ1-6; no clear D. Germline CDR1 reads SGHTA; CDR2 reads FQGNSA. This CDR3 region has 17 residues. V was trimmed by 0 bases and J by 0 bases, leaving 9 bases between them. CDR3 coding DNA: TGTGCCAGCAGCTTAGCTTCACAGAGCTCCTATAATTCACCCCTCCACTTT. This codes for CASSLASQSSYNSPLHF.

The chain uses TRBV10-1 and TRBJ2-7, with TRBD2 matching over 16 bases. CDR3 length equals 15 residues. The J segment lost 7 bases and the V segment lost 8 bases, leaving 8 bases of the junction unmatched. CDR1 is WNHNN and CDR2 is SYGVQD in the germline V gene (reference sequence). DNA for the CDR3: TGCGCCAGCTTCGGGACTAGCGGGAGGGCCGGTGAGCAGTACTTC. Its translation is CASFGTSGRAGEQYF.

This chain uses TRBV4-2 with TRBJ1-1; a possible D gene is TRBD1 (5 bases). V lost 0 bases and J lost 0, with 8 bases in between. This CDR3 spans 15 amino acids. The V gene's germline CDR1 is LGHNA and CDR2 YNFKEQ. CDR3 bases: TGTGCCAGCAGCCAAGAAACAGGACTGAACACTGAAGCTTTCTTT. Residues: CASSQETGLNTEAFF.